This T cell receptor beta chain appears in the sequencing data of a study of blood T cell repertoires in COVID-19. Overall study: COVID-19 samples, acute and convalescent, were from the United States, Italy and Spain. Nucleic acid was either cDNA or gDNA, and it came from T cells, B-cell-depleted T cells, or PBMCs.

Study processing details: Counts of nucleated cells, estimated from reference gene primer amplification, were obtained. This table comes from immunoSEQ multiplex PCR, and its TCRdb copy is limited to in-frame clones, with some not included. The V and J calls and the clone size are those of that table, but D and trimming were determined from the DNA. The repertoire holds 470,000 or so clones, with approximately 90% as singletons. V lost 6 bases to trimming and J lost 5 bases; unmatched junction nucleotides: 10. The germline V gene encodes CDR1 MDHEN and CDR2 SYDVKM. This CDR3 contains 15 residues. The sequence derives from a woman between 25 and 40 years old with acute or convalescent COVID-19. The source material was peripheral blood. The chain links TRBV28 to TRBJ2-5; 9 bases are shared with TRBD1. The CDR3 nucleotides read TGTGCCAGCAGAACATCCGGGACAGGGTTGGAGACCCAGTACTTC. It yields the protein CASRTSGTGLETQYF.